These T cell receptor beta chains were read from a single sample in a study of T cells in Graves' hyperthyroidism and ophthalmopathy. TCRdb re-called the multiplex PCR reads through MiXCR, storing one row per CDR3 protein. The table records fewer than 300,000 distinct CDR3 sequences, roughly 15% of them present only once. Sample: blood. The receptor set was obtained from a woman aged 45-65 years with Graves' hyperthyroidism that later progressed to Graves' ophthalmopathy. Both conserved end residues are part of each CDR3. A D gene is named only where the DNA matches it firmly. Rows give clone size only sometimes, using once, few, many, or a class for an expanded clone.

size	D	V	J	DNA	CDR3
few	.	TRBV15	TRBJ2-7	TGTGCCACCAGCAGTGACAGGAGCTCCTACGAGCAGTACTTC	CATSSDRSSYEQYF
many	.	TRBV19	TRBJ1-1	TGTGCCAGTCTAATCCCGGGGATGAACACTGAAGCTTTCTTT	CASLIPGMNTEAFF
.	TRBD1	TRBV19	TRBJ2-6	TGTGCCAGTAGTGGGTGGGGACAGGCCTTAGGTGGGGCCAACGTCCTGACTTTC	CASSGWGQALGGANVLTF
many	.	TRBV30	TRBJ2-7	TGTGCCTGGAGTCCGGGAATGCACGAGCAGTACTTC	CAWSPGMHEQYF
many	TRBD2	TRBV5-1	TRBJ2-1	TGCGCCAGCAGCATAAACGTGGCGGGAGACTTCTACAATGAGCAGTTCTTC	CASSINVAGDFYNEQFF
many	.	TRBV24-1	TRBJ2-2	TGTGCCACCAGGGTCTGGTTGAGTCTTACCGGGGAGCTGTTTTTT	CATRVWLSLTGELFF
many	.	TRBV18	TRBJ1-2	TGTGCCAGCTCACCACGGGCTCTAACTAACTATGGCTACACCTTC	CASSPRALTNYGYTF
.	TRBD1	TRBV7-9	TRBJ1-1	TGTGCCAGCAGCTACACAGGGGGGAACACTGAAGCTTTCTTT	CASSYTGGNTEAFF
many	.	TRBV3-1	TRBJ2-7	TGTGCCAGCAGCCAGTACGTCAGCGGGCAAGGAAGCTCCTACGAGCAGTACTTC	CASSQYVSGQGSSYEQYF
many	.	TRBV6-5	TRBJ1-2	TGTGCCAGCAGTTACTCAGATTCGGATGGCTACACCTTC	CASSYSDSDGYTF
.	.	TRBV5-8	TRBJ2-3	TGTGCCAGCAGCCTCCAGGGTTTGGTCGGTACGCAGTATTTT	CASSLQGLVGTQYF
many	.	TRBV30	TRBJ2-1	TGTGCCTCCCAGAAGGGGGGATACAATGAGCAGTTCTTC	CASQKGGYNEQFF
many	.	TRBV10-3	TRBJ1-1	TGTGCCATCAGTGAGTCGACGTCGAACACTGAAGCTTTCTTT	CAISESTSNTEAFF
few	.	TRBV5-1	TRBJ2-3	TGCGCCAGCAGCTCCGATACGTCGACAACAGATACGCAGTATTTT	CASSSDTSTTDTQYF
many	TRBD1	TRBV27	TRBJ2-3	TGTGCCAGCAGTTTATATAGCGGAATGGGATTTAGACAGGGGGTAGATACGCAGTATTTT	CASSLYSGMGFRQGVDTQYF
many	.	TRBV2	TRBJ2-7	TGTGCCAGCAGTGAATTGAGCTCCTACGAGCAGTACTTC	CASSELSSYEQYF
many	.	TRBV28	TRBJ2-1	TGTGCCAGCAGTTCGGTCTCTTCTCCCGGGACTGGACTTAATGAGCAGTTCTTC	CASSSVSSPGTGLNEQFF
few	.	TRBV5-8	TRBJ1-4	TGTGCCAGCAGTCTTCCCAGGAATAATGAAAAACTGTTTTTT	CASSLPRNNEKLFF
.	.	TRBV20-1	TRBJ1-2	TGCAGTGCTAGAGATAGGGTGAGCGACTATGGCTACACCTTC	CSARDRVSDYGYTF
few	TRBD1	TRBV27	TRBJ2-7	TGTGCCAGCAGTGCCGTGACAGGGAGAGGGTACGAGCAGTACTTC	CASSAVTGRGYEQYF
few	.	TRBV29-1	TRBJ1-2	TGCAGCGTCCCCAGTAAGATTAACTATGGCTACACCTTC	CSVPSKINYGYTF
few	.	TRBV6-1	TRBJ2-2	TGTGCCAGCAACTTGAAGCGGAACACCGGGGAGCTGTTTTTT	CASNLKRNTGELFF
.	.	TRBV10-3	TRBJ2-5	TGTGCCATCAGCGGGGAGGGGGTCGCGGAGACCCAGTACTTC	CAISGEGVAETQYF
many	.	TRBV7-4	TRBJ2-3	TGTGCCAGCAGCTTACGAGACAGCACAGATACGCAGTATTTT	CASSLRDSTDTQYF
many	.	TRBV7-8	TRBJ1-1	TGTGCCAGCAGCGACCGACGGTTGAACACTGAAGCTTTCTTT	CASSDRRLNTEAFF
.	.	TRBV2	TRBJ2-7	TGTGCCAGCAGTGGTGATGAGGGGGGGGGTTGGTTCGAGCAGTACTTC	CASSGDEGGGWFEQYF
few	TRBD2	TRBV28	TRBJ2-7	TGTGCCAGCAGTTTCGTTAGGACTAGCGGGATAATCGCCTACGAGCAGTACTTC	CASSFVRTSGIIAYEQYF
.	TRBD1	TRBV19	TRBJ2-7	TGTGCCAGTAGTTTCTCCGGGGGACAGGGTTACGAGCAGTACTTC	CASSFSGGQGYEQYF
.	.	TRBV9	TRBJ2-1	TGTGCCGGCAGCGTAGTAACGGGAGAGGTGGATGAGCAGTTCTTC	CAGSVVTGEVDEQFF
many	.	TRBV7-6	TRBJ2-3	TGTGCCAGCAGCTTGGGCGTTTGGGGGCAGAGCACAGATACGCAGTATTTT	CASSLGVWGQSTDTQYF
many	.	TRBV6-1	TRBJ1-1	TGTGCCAGCAGTGTCGTTAGGGAGAACACTGAAGCTTTCTTT	CASSVVRENTEAFF
many	.	TRBV6-6	TRBJ1-2	TGTGCCAGCAGTTACCTCCCCGGGGGTGGCTACACCTTC	CASSYLPGGGYTF
few	.	TRBV19	TRBJ2-7	TGTGCCGGTAGCTCTCCCAACGAGCAGTACTTC	CAGSSPNEQYF
.	.	TRBV9	TRBJ2-2	TGTGCCAGCAGCGTAGGCGGGATTGGGGAGCTGTTTTTT	CASSVGGIGELFF
.	.	TRBV19	TRBJ2-1	TGTGCCAGTAGTAAACAGGGTCCAATACATGATGAGCAGTTCTTC	CASSKQGPIHDEQFF
many	TRBD1	TRBV3-1	TRBJ1-1	TGTGCCAGCAGCCAGGTCACAGGGGTCACTGAAGCTTTCTTT	CASSQVTGVTEAFF
many	TRBD1	TRBV6-1	TRBJ2-7	TGTGCCAGCAAATATTCCGGGACAGGGGGTGAGCAGTACTTC	CASKYSGTGGEQYF
many	.	TRBV2	TRBJ1-2	TGTGCCAGCAGTGGAAAGGGAGGCTACACCTTC	CASSGKGGYTF
many	.	TRBV28	TRBJ2-3	TGTGCCAGCAGTGTGCCGCAGGGGACGCAGTATTTT	CASSVPQGTQYF
few	TRBD1	TRBV7-8	TRBJ2-5	TGTGCCAGCAGCCTGCGCCGCGGGACAGGCCTAGAGTACTTC	CASSLRRGTGLEYF
many	.	TRBV20-1	TRBJ2-7	TGCAGTGCTGTTCGGGGGACCTACGAGCAGTACTTC	CSAVRGTYEQYF